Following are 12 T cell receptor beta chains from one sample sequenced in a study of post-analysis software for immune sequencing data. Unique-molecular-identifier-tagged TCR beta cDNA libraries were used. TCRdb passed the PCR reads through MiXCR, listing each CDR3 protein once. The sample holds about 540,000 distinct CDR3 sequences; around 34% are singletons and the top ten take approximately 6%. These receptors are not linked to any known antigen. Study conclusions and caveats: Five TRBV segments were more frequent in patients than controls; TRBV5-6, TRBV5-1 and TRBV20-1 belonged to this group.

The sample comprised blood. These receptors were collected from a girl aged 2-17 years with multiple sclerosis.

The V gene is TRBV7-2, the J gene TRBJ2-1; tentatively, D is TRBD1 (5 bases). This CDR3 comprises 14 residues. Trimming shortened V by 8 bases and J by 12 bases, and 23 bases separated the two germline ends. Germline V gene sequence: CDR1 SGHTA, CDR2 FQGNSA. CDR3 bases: TGTGCCAGCCCCCTGGGCCCGGACAAATGGTCGCAGTTCTTC. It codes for CASPLGPDKWSQFF.

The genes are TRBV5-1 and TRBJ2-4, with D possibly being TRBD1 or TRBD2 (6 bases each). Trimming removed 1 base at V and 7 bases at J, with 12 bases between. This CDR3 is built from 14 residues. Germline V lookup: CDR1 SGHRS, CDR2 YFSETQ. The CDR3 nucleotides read TGCGCCAGCAGCTTGCCGTCCGGGGGCAACATTCAGTACTTC. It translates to CASSLPSGGNIQYF.

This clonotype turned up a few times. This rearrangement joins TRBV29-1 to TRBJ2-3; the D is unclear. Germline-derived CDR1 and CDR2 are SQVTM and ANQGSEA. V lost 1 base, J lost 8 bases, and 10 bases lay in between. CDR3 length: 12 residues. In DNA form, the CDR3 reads TGCAGCGTTGAAGGGGAATCGGGTACGCAGTATTTT. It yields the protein CSVEGESGTQYF.

CDR3 bases: TGCGCCAGCAGCCAAGAGAACAAGATGAGGACTGAAGCTTTCTTT. As protein: CASSQENKMRTEAFF. This chain uses TRBV4-1 with TRBJ1-1; the D is unclear. Looked up from germline, CDR1 is MGHRA and CDR2 is YSYEKL. The CDR3 covers 15 residues. V was pared by 0 bases and J by 5 bases, with 13 bases between.

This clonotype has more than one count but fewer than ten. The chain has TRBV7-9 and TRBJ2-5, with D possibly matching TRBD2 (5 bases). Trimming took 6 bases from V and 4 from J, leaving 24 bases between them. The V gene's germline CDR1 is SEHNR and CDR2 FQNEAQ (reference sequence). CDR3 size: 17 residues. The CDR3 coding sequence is TGTGCCAGCAGTTCCACCTCGGAGGCCAGTAGAGGAGAGACCCAGTACTTC. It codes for CASSSTSEASRGETQYF.

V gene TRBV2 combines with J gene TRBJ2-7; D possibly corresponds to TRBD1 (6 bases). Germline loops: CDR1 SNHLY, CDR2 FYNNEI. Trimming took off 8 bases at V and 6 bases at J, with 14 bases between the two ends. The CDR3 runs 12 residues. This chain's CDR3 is CASATGFGEQYF. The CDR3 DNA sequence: TGTGCCAGCGCAACAGGGTTCGGCGAGCAGTACTTC.

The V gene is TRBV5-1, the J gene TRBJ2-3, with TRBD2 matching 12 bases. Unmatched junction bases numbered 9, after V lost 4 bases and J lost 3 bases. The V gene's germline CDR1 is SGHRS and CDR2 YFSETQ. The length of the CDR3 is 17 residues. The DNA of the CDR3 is TGCGCCAGCAGCCCTAGACTAGCGGGGGTAAAAACAGATACGCAGTATTTT. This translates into CASSPRLAGVKTDTQYF.

Here the CDR3 DNA reads TGTGCCAGCCGGACCGGGACAGACCAAAGCACAGATACGCAGTATTTT. As protein: CASRTGTDQSTDTQYF. V and J are TRBV28 and TRBJ2-3, with 7 nucleotides matching TRBD1. With V trimmed by 8 bases and J by 0 bases, 11 bases remained unmatched. The CDR3 consists of 16 residues. Per the germline V gene, CDR1 is MDHEN and CDR2 is SYDVKM.

The CDR3 here is CASSYRQANEKLFF. CDR3 DNA: TGTGCCAGCAGTTACCGGCAGGCTAATGAAAAACTGTTTTTT. The genes are TRBV6-6 and TRBJ1-4, with D uncertain. The length of the CDR3 is 14 residues. V was trimmed by 2 bases and J by 3 bases, leaving 7 bases between them. CDR1 is MNHNY, CDR2 SVGAGI, per germline (reference sequence).

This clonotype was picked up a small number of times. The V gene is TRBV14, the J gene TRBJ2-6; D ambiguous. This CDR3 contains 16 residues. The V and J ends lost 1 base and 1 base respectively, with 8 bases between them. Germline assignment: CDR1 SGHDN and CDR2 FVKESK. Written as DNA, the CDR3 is TGTGCCAGCAGCCAAGTGCGGTTATCTGGGGCCAACGTCCTGACTTTC. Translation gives CASSQVRLSGANVLTF. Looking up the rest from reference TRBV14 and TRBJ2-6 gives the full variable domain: EAGVTQFPSHSVIEKGQTVTLRCDPISGHDNLYWYRRVMGKEIKFLLHFVKESKQDESGMPNNRFLAERTGGTYSTLKVQPAELEDSGVYFCASSQVRLSGANVLTFGAGSRLTVL.

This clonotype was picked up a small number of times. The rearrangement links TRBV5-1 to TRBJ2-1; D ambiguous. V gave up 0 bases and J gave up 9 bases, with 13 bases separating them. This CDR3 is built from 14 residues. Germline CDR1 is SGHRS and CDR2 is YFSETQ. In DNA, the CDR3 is TGCGCCAGCAGCTTGGGACCAACCGGCAGTGAGCAGTTCTTC. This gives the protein CASSLGPTGSEQFF. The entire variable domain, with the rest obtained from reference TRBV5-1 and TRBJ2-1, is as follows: KAGVTQTPRYLIKTRGQQVTLSCSPISGHRSVSWYQQTPGQGLQFLFEYFSETQRNKGNFPGRFSGRQFSNSRSEMNVSTLELGDSALYLCASSLGPTGSEQFFGPGTRLTVL.

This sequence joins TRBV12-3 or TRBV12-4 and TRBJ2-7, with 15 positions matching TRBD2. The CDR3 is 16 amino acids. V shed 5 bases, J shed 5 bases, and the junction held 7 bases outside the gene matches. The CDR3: CASSLGLAGGWNEQYF. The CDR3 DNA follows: TGTGCCAGCAGTCTGGGACTAGCGGGGGGTTGGAACGAGCAGTACTTC.